This T cell receptor (beta chain) was recorded in a study of CD8+CD57+ T cells in acquired aplastic anemia listed by TCRdb under 2018. Regarding the complete study: Extracted DNA from sorted CD4+ and CD8+ cells averaged approximately 3 ug, ranging from roughly 0.2 to 30 ug. CD8+CD57+ expansion was defined as frequency above the mean frequency observed in healthy subjects. Summary of the overall study and its limitations: Between patients and healthy controls, no significant difference in CD8+ Simpson's diversity was found (P=0.060). Over 25 CD8+ CDR3 sequences were found in both patients and controls but appeared to be highly expressed in patients and within the immunodominant clones of the patients.

On this clonotype itself: The antigen this receptor binds is unknown. No base quality values were provided; no much bigger clone lies one nucleotide off.

TCR beta VDJ combination and CDR3 sequence profiling used genomic DNA as the template. An Illumina HiSeq 2000 was used for TCR repertoire sequencing. Per the authors' processing: TRBV/TRBJ rearrangement plots, CDR3 size and DJ length profiles, and Simpson's diversity index were used to evaluate the repertoires. Whichever DNA sequence was most abundant in the deep sequencing data was defined as the immunodominant clone. CDR3 amino acid sequences were checked for sharing between subjects and were compared against published repertoires and the VDJdb database. Starting from the raw public reads, TCRdb applied fastp trimming at Q25, assembled clones with MiXCR and retained in-frame beta chains. Rows are unified per CDR3 protein, each entry keeping the most common DNA and genes. Here the V and J calls rest on TCRdb's processing, not on the authors' analysis. The table for this sample lists 250,000 to 350,000 distinct CDR3 sequences; around three fifths of them were counted only once. 1.3% of the sample is held by the ten biggest clonotypes.

Flow cytometry had shown CD8+CD57+ cell expansion in the patients selected for sequencing. Severe acquired aplastic anemia was diagnosed in all patients according to International Study of Aplastic Anemia and Agranulocytosis and Camitta criteria. No therapy had been received by the patients at the time of blood sampling. In the study, sorted CD4+ and CD8+ blood T cells from patients with severe aplastic anemia and from healthy subjects underwent deep sequencing of TCR repertoires. Patients were enrolled under clinicaltrials.gov protocols 00001620, 01623167, 00001397, 00071045, 00081523 and 00961064 in the USA. Ficoll-Paque density gradient centrifugation was used to isolate peripheral blood mononuclear cells. Before DNA extraction, CD4+ and CD8+ T cells were sorted with FACS or magnetic beads. V is clipped by 3 bases and J by 1 base, and the sequence between their germline boundaries is 15 bases long. From its cysteine to its phenylalanine, the CDR3 spans 16 amino acids. Kept here is only the CDR3 DNA, which spans 48 bases and is read in frame from base 1. CDR1 and CDR2, per the germline V gene, are SGHVS and FQNEAQ.

The receptor was derived from a human donor with aplastic anemia. Specimen: sorted CD4+, CD8+, or CD8+CD57+ T cells (not recorded which) from PBMCs. The V and J segments used are TRBV7-8 and TRBJ2-5; the D gene lacks a confident call. Here the CDR3 is given as CASSFLGSYRQETQYF. Read as DNA, the sequence is TGTGCCAGCAGCTTCCTGGGCAGTTACCGCCAAGAGACCCAGTACTTC.